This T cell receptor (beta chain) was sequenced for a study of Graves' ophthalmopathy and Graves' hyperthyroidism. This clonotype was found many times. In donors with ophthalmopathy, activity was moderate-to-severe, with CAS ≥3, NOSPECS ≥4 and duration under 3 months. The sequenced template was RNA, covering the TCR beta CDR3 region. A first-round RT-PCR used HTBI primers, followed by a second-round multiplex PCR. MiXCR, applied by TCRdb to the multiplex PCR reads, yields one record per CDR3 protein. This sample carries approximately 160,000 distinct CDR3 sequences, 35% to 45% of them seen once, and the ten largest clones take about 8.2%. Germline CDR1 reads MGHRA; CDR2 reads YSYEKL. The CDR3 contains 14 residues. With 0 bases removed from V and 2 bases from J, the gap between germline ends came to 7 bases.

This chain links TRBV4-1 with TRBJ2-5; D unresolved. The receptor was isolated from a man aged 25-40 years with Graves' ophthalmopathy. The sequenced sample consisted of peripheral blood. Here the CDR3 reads CASSQDWIQETQYF. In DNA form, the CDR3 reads TGCGCCAGCAGCCAAGATTGGATACAAGAGACCCAGTACTTC.